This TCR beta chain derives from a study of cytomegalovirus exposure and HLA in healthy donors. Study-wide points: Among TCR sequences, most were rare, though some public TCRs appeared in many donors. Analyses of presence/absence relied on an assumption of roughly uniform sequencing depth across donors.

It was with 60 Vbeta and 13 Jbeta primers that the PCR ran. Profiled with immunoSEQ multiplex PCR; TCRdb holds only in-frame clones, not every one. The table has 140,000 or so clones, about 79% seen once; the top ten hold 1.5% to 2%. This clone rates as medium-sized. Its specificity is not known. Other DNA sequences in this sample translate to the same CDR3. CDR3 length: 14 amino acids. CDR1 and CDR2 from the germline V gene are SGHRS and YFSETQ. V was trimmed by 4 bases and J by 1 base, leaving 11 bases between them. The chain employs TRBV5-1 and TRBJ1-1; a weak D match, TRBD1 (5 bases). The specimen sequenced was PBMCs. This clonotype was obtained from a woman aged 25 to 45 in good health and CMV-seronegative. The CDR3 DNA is TGCGCCAGCAGCCTCGGCGGGGGGAACACTGAAGCTTTCTTT. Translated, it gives CASSLGGGNTEAFF.